This record looks at one T cell receptor beta chain sequence and its context. Its specificity is unknown. The study reverse transcribed the entire isolated RNA, so it sequenced expressed TCRB transcripts. TCRdb's copy holds only in-frame clones and misses some; the assay was immunoSEQ multiplex PCR. This sample has roughly 260,000 clones; about 11% occur once, and the top ten carry approximately 0.017%. Sorted CD4+ subsets: naive, central memory, regulatory, stem cell-like memory (CD45RO/CCR7/CD25/CD127/CD95/CD27 panel). Germline assignment: CDR1 SGHNT and CDR2 YYREEE (reference sequence). V was clipped by 6 bases and J by 5 bases; unmatched bases: 3. This CDR3 has 14 amino acids. This sample was included in a study of beta chain features in type 1 diabetes. Study results and caveats: Among all four CD4+ subsets, Type 1 diabetes patients had TCRB CDR3s that were moderately but significantly shorter. Patients with type 1 diabetes showed fewer VDJ junction insertions and more deletions. For patients, the naive, central memory and Treg TCRB repertoires appeared more alike than for healthy donors. Shorter templates might be favored by PCR, equally in patients and controls.

The sequencing input was naive CD4+ T cells from blood. This receptor was taken from a man aged 30-40 years with type 1 diabetes. The J gene is TRBJ2-2, the V gene TRBV5-4; TRBD2 matches 11 bases. CDR3 in DNA: TGTGCCAGCACCGTAGCGGGGGGGACCGGGGAGCTGTTTTTT. This translates into CASTVAGGTGELFF.